This passage covers 27 T cell receptor beta chains from one sample sequenced in a study of blood T cell repertoires in COVID-19 (dated by TCRdb to the early 2020s). The library was obtained by the immunoSEQ multiplex PCR assay. Entries here come from immuneACCESS through TCRdb and include only in-frame sequences with V and J called. Some clones fail to appear in such tables; in the studies checked, an unresolved V gene covers under half of the shortfall, and the cause of the remainder is unknown. In this sample the table shows 140,000 to 150,000 clones, 60% to 85% of which occur a single time. Approximately 8.6% of the sample lies in the top ten. The sample was peripheral blood. These receptors originate from a man in his fifties with active or convalescent COVID-19.

V is TRBV29-1 and J is TRBJ2-2; 8 nucleotides match TRBD2. Germline loops: CDR1 SQVTM, CDR2 ANQGSEA. J gave up 3 bases and V 7 bases, and 4 bases lay outside the gene matches. The CDR3 length is 13 residues. The CDR3 region has the DNA TGCAGCGGCCTACTAGCGGACACCGGGGAGCTGTTTTTT. Encoded protein: CSGLLADTGELFF.

The table lists this clone with a count of one. The V and J genes are TRBV30 and TRBJ1-2; perhaps TRBD1 as D (5 bases). From germline, CDR1 is GTSNPN and CDR2 SVGIG (reference sequence). The CDR3 spans 14 residues. V gave up 3 bases and J gave up 5 bases, with 16 bases separating them. Here the CDR3 DNA reads TGTGCCTGGAGCCTCAGGGTAAACTTTTATGGCTACACCTTC. This sequence encodes CAWSLRVNFYGYTF. The full variable domain, its missing parts supplied by reference TRBV30 and TRBJ1-2, is SQTIHQWPATLVQPVGSPLSLECTVEGTSNPNLYWYRQAAGRGLQLLFYSVGIGQISSEVPQNLSASRPQDRQFILSSKKLLLSDSGFYLCAWSLRVNFYGYTFGSGTRLTVV.

J is TRBJ2-5 and V is TRBV6-6, with a tentative D call TRBD1 (5 bases). V dropped 2 bases and J dropped 4 bases, with 8 bases sitting between them. Germline loops: CDR1 MNHNY, CDR2 SVGAGI (reference sequence). The CDR3 loop spans 13 amino acids. CDR3 in amino acids: CASSYIQGETQYF. CDR3 in DNA: TGTGCCAGCAGTTACATCCAGGGAGAGACCCAGTACTTC.

The CDR3 here is CASTPPASGRGEQYF. The CDR3 DNA follows: TGTGCCAGCACCCCCCCGGCTAGCGGGAGAGGGGAGCAGTACTTC. The rearrangement links TRBV6-5 to TRBJ2-7, with TRBD2 matching over 10 bases. V was pared by 7 bases and J by 7 bases, with 13 bases of the junction left unmatched. The CDR3 contains 15 residues. Germline-derived CDR1 and CDR2 are MNHEY and SVGAGI.

In the case of this clone: With a much larger clone just one base away, this may be a read error. Additional DNA sequences in this sample encode the identical CDR3. For the CDR3, the DNA is TGTGCCAGCAGCGGCGGGACTACACAAGCGGGGGAGCAGTACTTC. It translates to CASSGGTTQAGEQYF. The V gene is TRBV9, the J gene TRBJ2-7; TRBD2 agrees at 7 bases. Germline-derived CDR1 and CDR2 are SGDLS and YYNGEE. CDR3 length equals 15 residues. Unmatched junction bases numbered 13, after V lost 3 bases and J lost 7 bases.

This clone was counted only a few times. The chain employs TRBV6-4 and TRBJ1-1; D call uncertain. V was clipped by 2 bases and J by 2 bases, with 6 bases between them. This CDR3 contains 13 residues. Germline V gene data show CDR1 as MRHNA and CDR2 as SNTAGT. The DNA for the CDR3 is TGTGCCAGCAGTGACCTCCCTAACACTGAAGCTTTCTTT. This encodes CASSDLPNTEAFF.

This clone was found once. The J gene is TRBJ2-6, the V gene TRBV25-1; TRBD2 is a possible D gene (6 bases). CDR1 and CDR2 from the germline V gene are MGHDK and SYGVNS. CDR3 length: 12 amino acids. Trimming took off 1 base at V and 13 bases at J, with 8 bases between the two ends. In DNA form, the CDR3 reads TGTGCCAGCAGTGAATCGGAGGGGGTCCTGACTTTC. Residues: CASSESEGVLTF.

The chain employs TRBV7-2 and TRBJ2-2; tentative D call: TRBD1 (5 bases). Trimming shortened V by 0 bases and J by 5 bases, and 13 bases separated the two germline ends. The CDR3 consists of 16 residues. Germline assignment: CDR1 SGHTA and CDR2 FQGNSA. For the CDR3, the DNA is TGTGCCAGCAGCTTAGCCCCAGGGCTTGGGACCGGGGAGCTGTTTTTT. Residues: CASSLAPGLGTGELFF.

The rearrangement uses TRBV11-2 and TRBJ1-1; no clear D. This CDR3 has 16 residues. The V end lost 0 bases, the J end lost 1 base, and 12 bases lay between the germline ends. Looked up from germline, CDR1 is SGHAT and CDR2 is FQNNGV. The CDR3 DNA is TGTGCCAGCAGCTTAGAAAGTTCCGCGGCGAACACTGAAGCTTTCTTT. Translated, it gives CASSLESSAANTEAFF.

The V call is TRBV7-3, the J call TRBJ2-2, with D possibly TRBD2 on 6 matching bases. V was pared by 1 base and J by 6 bases, with 12 bases between. CDR3 length equals 15 residues. The germline V gene has CDR1 SGHTA and CDR2 FQGTGA. In nucleotides, the CDR3 is TGTGCCAGCAGCTTAATGGGGGGATTGGCCGGGGAGCTGTTTTTT. It translates to CASSLMGGLAGELFF. The full variable domain, rest sourced from reference TRBV7-3 and TRBJ2-2, is GAGVSQTPSNKVTEKGKYVELRCDPISGHTALYWYRQSLGQGPEFLIYFQGTGAADDSGLPNDRFFAVRPEGSVSTLKIQRTERGDSAVYLCASSLMGGLAGELFFGEGSRLTVL.

The chain joins TRBV3-1 (or the pseudogene TRBV3-2) to TRBJ2-7; 9 bases map to TRBD2. Trimming removed 4 bases from V and 1 base from J; junction bases left unmatched: 5. CDR3 size: 15 residues. Germline assignment: CDR1 LGHDT and CDR2 YNNKEL (reference sequence). CDR3 sequence (DNA): TGTGCCAGCAGCCCGGCAGCGGGAGGATCCTACGAGCAGTACTTC. Protein: CASSPAAGGSYEQYF.

The gene calls are TRBV6-1 and TRBJ2-7; 13 bases line up with TRBD2. The CDR3 is made up of 18 amino acids. Germline V CDR1 and CDR2: MNHNS, SASEGT. After removal of 3 bases from V and 3 bases from J, the junction contained 11 bases not matched to a gene. In DNA form, the CDR3 reads TGTGCCAGCAGTGATCTGACAGGACTAGCGGGGGTTTACTACGAGCAGTACTTC. Encoded protein: CASSDLTGLAGVYYEQYF.

The rearrangement links TRBV18 to TRBJ1-5; D gene ambiguous. The ends were cut back, 6 bases at V and 6 bases at J, with 9 bases in the middle. In germline, CDR1 is KGHSH, CDR2 LQKENI. This CDR3 has 12 residues. CDR3 sequence: CASSLSGQPQHF. In DNA, the CDR3 is TGTGCCAGCTCCCTCAGTGGTCAGCCCCAGCATTTT. The complete variable domain, with remaining parts taken from reference TRBV18 and TRBJ1-5, reads NAGVMQNPRHLVRRRGQEARLRCSPMKGHSHVYWYRQLPEEGLKFMVYLQKENIIDESGMPKERFSAEFPKEGPSILRIQQVVRGDSAAYFCASSLSGQPQHFGDGTRLSIL.

This rearrangement joins TRBV27 to TRBJ2-2; 7 bases are shared with TRBD1. CDR3 length equals 14 residues. Trimming removed 5 bases from V and 3 bases from J; junction bases left unmatched: 3. Germline CDR1 is MNHEY and CDR2 is SMNVEV (reference sequence). The DNA of the CDR3 is TGTGCCAGCAGTAGTACAGGGGACACCGGGGAGCTGTTTTTT. Its protein is CASSSTGDTGELFF.

This sequence joins TRBV7-8 and TRBJ2-1; tentatively, D is TRBD2 (5 bases). Trimming left V 2 bases short and J 4 bases short, with 12 bases between. Per the germline V gene, CDR1 is SGHVS and CDR2 is FQNEAQ. There are 15 residues in the CDR3. CDR3 in amino acids: CASSLIASLYNEQFF. Written as DNA, the CDR3 is TGTGCCAGCAGCTTAATAGCGAGTCTTTACAATGAGCAGTTCTTC.

This chain joins TRBV3-1 (or the pseudogene TRBV3-2) and TRBJ2-3, with 7 bases identical to TRBD2. This CDR3 comprises 15 residues. The V gene's germline CDR1 is LGHDT and CDR2 YNNKEL (reference sequence). V was clipped by 3 bases and J by 4 bases; unmatched bases: 7. The CDR3 DNA reads TGTGCCAGCAGCCAGGCTAGCGGAGGGCCAGATACGCAGTATTTT. Translated, it gives CASSQASGGPDTQYF.

The chain is built from TRBV6-5 and TRBJ1-5; D gene ambiguous. V dropped 6 bases and J dropped 4 bases, with 10 bases sitting between them. The germline CDR1 and CDR2 sequences are MNHEY and SVGAGI. The CDR3 consists of 13 residues. The DNA of the CDR3 is TGTGCCAGCAGCCCCACTCGTAATCAGCCCCAGCATTTT. Translating it yields CASSPTRNQPQHF.

The J gene is TRBJ2-2, the V gene TRBV18; 8 nucleotides agree with TRBD1. V shed 2 bases, J shed 3 bases, and the junction held 2 bases outside the gene matches. Per the germline V gene, CDR1 is KGHSH and CDR2 is LQKENI. The CDR3 is 15 amino acids. The CDR3 DNA is TGTGCCAGCTCACCAGCAGGGGGCGACACCGGGGAGCTGTTTTTT. This translates into CASSPAGGDTGELFF.

This clone has only one observation. The same CDR3 can be traced to other DNA sequences in this sample. This chain connects TRBV18 to TRBJ2-2; D perhaps matches TRBD1 (5 bases). The ends were cut back, 3 bases at V and 1 base at J, with 6 bases in the middle. Germline CDR1 is KGHSH and CDR2 is LQKENI. This CDR3 contains 14 residues. Written as DNA, the CDR3 is TGTGCCAGCTCACCTACAGGGAACACCGGGGAGCTGTTTTTT. Amino acids: CASSPTGNTGELFF.

The CDR3 is CASSRPGLADYNEQFF. CDR3 bases: TGTGCCAGCAGCCGACCGGGACTAGCGGATTACAATGAGCAGTTCTTC. The chain joins TRBV27 to TRBJ2-1; 11 bases align to TRBD2. The CDR3 extends over 16 amino acids. Looked up from germline, CDR1 is MNHEY and CDR2 is SMNVEV (reference sequence). V lost 6 bases to trimming and J lost 4 bases; unmatched junction nucleotides: 8.

This rearrangement joins TRBV2 to TRBJ1-1; D gene ambiguous. The CDR3 covers 14 residues. Trimming left V 5 bases short and J 1 base short, with 11 bases between. The germline V gene encodes CDR1 SNHLY and CDR2 FYNNEI. Here the CDR3 DNA reads TGTGCCAGCAGTCCAAGGGAGGGGAACACTGAAGCTTTCTTT. This encodes CASSPREGNTEAFF.

The chain carries TRBV6-6 and TRBJ1-1; D gene unclear. The CDR3 covers 14 residues. In germline, CDR1 is MNHNY, CDR2 SVGAGI (reference sequence). Trimming removed 5 bases from V and 2 bases from J, with 12 bases in between. CDR3 in DNA: TGTGCCAGCAGTCCTTCTAAGTCTAACACTGAAGCTTTCTTT. Translated: CASSPSKSNTEAFF.

The rearrangement uses TRBV5-1 and TRBJ2-3; the D gene is possibly TRBD1 (6 bases). Trimming removed 0 bases at V and 0 bases at J, with 11 bases between. This CDR3 is built from 16 residues. In germline, CDR1 is SGHRS, CDR2 YFSETQ. Written as DNA, the CDR3 is TGCGCCAGCAGCTTGGACGGGACAACAAGCACAGATACGCAGTATTTT. Residues: CASSLDGTTSTDTQYF.

The rearrangement joins TRBV28 to TRBJ2-7; TRBD1 might be the D (6 bases). The CDR3 loop spans 14 amino acids. V shed 5 bases and J shed 6 bases, with 17 bases lying between them. Looked up from germline, CDR1 is MDHEN and CDR2 is SYDVKM. CDR3 DNA sequence: TGTGCCAGCAGTGGAGAACAGGGATTCGGCGAGCAGTACTTC. Translating gives CASSGEQGFGEQYF.

The chain combines TRBV7-6 with TRBJ2-7; 8 bases line up with TRBD2. From germline, CDR1 is SGHVS and CDR2 FNYEAQ. After removal of 5 bases from V and 5 bases from J, the junction contained 11 bases not matched to a gene. The CDR3 runs to 15 residues. DNA for the CDR3: TGTGCCAGCAGCCCCTCGGGGGGGCGCGCCGACGAGCAGTACTTC. Its translation: CASSPSGGRADEQYF.

In nucleotides, the CDR3 is TGTGCCAGCAGTTCCCTGCGGCGAGGGAATCAGCCCCAGCATTTT. Protein sequence: CASSSLRRGNQPQHF. The genes are TRBV28 and TRBJ1-5; D gene ambiguous. The V and J ends lost 4 bases and 4 bases respectively, with 14 bases between them. Per the germline V gene, CDR1 is MDHEN and CDR2 is SYDVKM. The CDR3 runs to 15 residues.

The rearrangement links TRBV7-8 to TRBJ2-5, with 7 bases aligning to TRBD1. CDR1 and CDR2 (germline): SGHVS, FQNEAQ. J lost 2 bases, V lost 6 bases, and 9 bases had no gene match. The CDR3 runs 15 residues. The CDR3 loop is CASRLVGTVQETQYF. The CDR3 nucleotides read TGTGCCAGCAGACTAGTCGGGACAGTTCAAGAGACCCAGTACTTC.